The T cell receptor (beta chain) under discussion was sequenced for a study of cytomegalovirus exposure and HLA in healthy donors. Background on the study: For the roughly 390 genotyped donors, approximately 83% fell within the Caucasian-associated ancestry cluster.

Primers for the PCR totalled 60 Vbeta and 13 Jbeta. Sequenced by immunoSEQ multiplex PCR; TCRdb stores in-frame clones only, minus some. The table shows about 130,000 clones, with less than 85% occurring only once. Donors showed nominal health when sampled, although they likely had unrecorded immune exposures. Germline V gene sequence: CDR1 WSHSY, CDR2 SAAADI. The V and J ends lost 8 bases and 2 bases, in that order; junction bases with no gene match: 7. The CDR3 runs 14 residues. Sequencing was carried out using PBMCs. The chain has TRBV10-2 and TRBJ2-5, with 8 bases fitting TRBD2. The source is a man aged 25-45 years in good health and CMV-seropositive. Here the CDR3 reads CASGVPGGQETQYF. DNA of the CDR3: TGCGCCAGCGGGGTCCCGGGGGGGCAAGAGACCCAGTACTTC.